The 24 T cell receptor beta chains below all came from one sample that was sequenced in a study of spatial heterogeneity in lung cancer. Study-level results: Counts that tracked tumor mutation counts were those of expanded intratumoral alpha and beta TCRs.

Antigen specificity for these receptors is unknown. Time point here: sample taken at primary tumor resection. TCRdb itself ran the 5' RACE reads through MiXCR, one entry per CDR3 protein. The sample includes fewer than 9,500 distinct CDR3 sequences, about 8.8% seen only once; the top ten take roughly a quarter. The sample in question was lung tumor tissue, obtained at surgery. Receptors were obtained from a male donor with early-stage non-small cell lung cancer.

This clonotype was recorded many times. This chain connects TRBV7-8 to TRBJ1-2; TRBD1 matches 7 bases. There are 13 residues in the CDR3. Germline V gene lookup returns CDR1 SGHVS and CDR2 FQNEAQ. J lost 6 bases, V lost 3 bases, and 4 bases had no gene match. CDR3: CASSLGQLNGYTF. Here the CDR3 DNA reads TGTGCCAGCAGCTTGGGACAGTTGAATGGCTACACCTTC.

Sample share makes this clonotype large (0.1 to 1%). The rearrangement links TRBV18 to TRBJ2-2; tentatively, D is TRBD1 (6 bases). V lost 1 base, J lost 2 bases, and 11 bases lay in between. This CDR3 region has 16 residues. From germline, CDR1 is KGHSH and CDR2 LQKENI. The CDR3 nucleotides read TGTGCCAGCTCACCACTTACAGGGACCAACACCGGGGAGCTGTTTTTT. Its protein product is CASSPLTGTNTGELFF.

The sample holds many counts of this clonotype. The V and J genes are TRBV7-2 and TRBJ1-1; tentative D call: TRBD1 (5 bases). CDR1 and CDR2 from the germline V gene are SGHTA and FQGNSA. The CDR3 is made up of 16 amino acids. V lost 0 bases and J lost 4, with 15 bases in between. The CDR3 sequence: CASSLAPNGRGTEAFF. Here the CDR3 DNA reads TGTGCCAGCAGCTTAGCGCCAAATGGAAGGGGCACTGAAGCTTTCTTT.

This clonotype was picked up many times. The V and J genes are TRBV7-8 and TRBJ2-7; 7 bases are shared with TRBD1. This CDR3 has 15 amino acids. Losses at the gene ends were 1 base for V and 6 bases for J; bases not matched to a gene: 9. Germline CDR1 is SGHVS and CDR2 is FQNEAQ. The CDR3 sequence: CASSLETGTLLEQYF. The CDR3 DNA reads as TGTGCCAGCAGCTTAGAGACAGGGACCCTACTCGAGCAGTACTTC.

This clonotype is categorized as medium-sized. V and J are TRBV7-2 and TRBJ2-3, with 15 bases that match TRBD2. The CDR3 length is 17 residues. Germline V CDR1 and CDR2: SGHTA, FQGNSA. After removal of 4 bases from V and 9 bases from J, the junction contained 11 bases not matched to a gene. CDR3 residues: CASSSPGLAGGVGTQYF. DNA of the CDR3: TGTGCCAGCAGCTCCCCAGGACTAGCGGGAGGGGTTGGCACGCAGTATTTT. Using reference TRBV7-2 and TRBJ2-3 for the parts outside the CDR3, the full variable domain is GAGVSQSPSNKVTEKGKDVELRCDPISGHTALYWYRQSLGQGLEFLIYFQGNSAPDKSGLPSDRFSAERTGGSVSTLTIQRTQQEDSAVYLCASSSPGLAGGVGTQYFGPGTRLTVL.

This clonotype is judged medium-sized (0.01 to 0.1%). This chain uses TRBV29-1 with TRBJ1-4, with no clear D. Germline-derived CDR1 and CDR2 are SQVTM and ANQGSEA. The CDR3 spans 13 residues. V was trimmed by 3 bases and J by 4 bases, leaving 9 bases between them. The CDR3 region is CSVEVAGNEKLFF. In DNA form, the CDR3 reads TGCAGCGTTGAGGTCGCGGGTAATGAAAAACTGTTTTTT.

This clonotype has a count of ten or more. J is TRBJ2-1 and V is TRBV20-1, with TRBD2 identical over 10 bases. Losses at the gene ends were 7 bases for V and 3 bases for J; bases not matched to a gene: 12. This CDR3 contains 16 residues. Per germline, CDR1 DFQATT and CDR2 SNEGSKA (reference sequence). The DNA for the CDR3 is TGCAGTGGGGGGGATCTGCTAGCGGGAGTCTACAATGAGCAGTTCTTC. This codes for CSGGDLLAGVYNEQFF.

Ten or more counts support this clonotype. This chain joins TRBV7-3 and TRBJ2-3, with D perhaps TRBD2 (6 bases). Germline CDR1 and CDR2: SGHTA and FQGTGA. Deletions cut 0 bases from V and 4 bases from J, with 8 bases between. This CDR3 comprises 14 residues. The DNA of the CDR3 is TGTGCCAGCAGCTTAACGTCGGGGGCAGATACGCAGTATTTT. It yields the protein CASSLTSGADTQYF.

This clonotype was found many times. The gene calls are TRBV4-2 and TRBJ2-3; D gene uncertain. Germline CDR1 LGHNA, CDR2 YNFKEQ. CDR3 length equals 13 residues. V dropped 3 bases and J dropped 6 bases, with 10 bases sitting between them. CDR3 residues: CASSQVDEDTQYF. Here the CDR3 DNA reads TGTGCCAGCAGCCAGGTAGATGAGGATACGCAGTATTTT.

This clonotype was detected a few times. This could be a read error, since a much larger clone is one nucleotide away. This rearrangement joins TRBV7-9 to TRBJ1-3; D remains ambiguous. Germline V gives CDR1 SEHNR, CDR2 FQNEAQ (reference sequence). CDR3 size: 15 residues. CDR3 sequence (DNA): TGTGTCAGCAGCTCCCGGGAAAACTCTGGAAACACCATATATTTT. Translated, it gives CVSSSRENSGNTIYF.

This clonotype showed up many times. CDR3 in amino acids: CASSLISPFSYEQYF. The CDR3 region has the DNA TGTGCCAGCAGTCTCATCTCCCCCTTCTCCTACGAGCAGTACTTC. The chain joins TRBV6-5 to TRBJ2-7; D unresolved. This CDR3 has 15 amino acids. Per the germline V gene, CDR1 is MNHEY and CDR2 is SVGAGI. V lost 5 bases to trimming and J lost 0 bases, with 14 bases between them.

In the case of this clonotype: It may be a read error: a sequence one base away is much more abundant. The chain carries TRBV3-1 and TRBJ2-1; D unresolved. Trimming pared 1 base from V and 12 bases from J, leaving 7 bases between. The CDR3 has 11 residues. CDR1 and CDR2 (germline): LGHDT, YNNKEL (reference sequence). The CDR3 loop is CASSQGFLQFF. For the CDR3, the DNA is TGTGCCAGCAGCCAAGGATTTTTGCAGTTCTTC.

This clonotype occurred a few times. The chain is built from TRBV6-5 and TRBJ1-2; tentative D call: TRBD1 (6 bases). Trimming took 8 bases from V and 4 from J, leaving 11 bases between them. The CDR3 sequence is 12 residues long. CDR1 is MNHEY and CDR2 is SVGAGI in the germline V gene. The CDR3 DNA sequence: TGTGCCAGCGGGGGACACACCTATGGCTACACCTTC. The encoded protein is CASGGHTYGYTF.

In this sample, this clonotype turned up many times. The V and J genes are TRBV7-9 and TRBJ1-6; D not resolved. The CDR3 length is 12 residues. V was clipped by 1 base and J by 8 bases, with 3 bases between them. The germline gives CDR1 SEHNR, CDR2 FQNEAQ (reference sequence). The CDR3, as DNA: TGTGCCAGCAGCTTAGGGGATTCACCCCTCCACTTT. Translating it yields CASSLGDSPLHF.

This clonotype occurred many times. V gene TRBV2 combines with J gene TRBJ2-7; perhaps TRBD1 as D (6 bases). V lost 7 bases to trimming and J lost 1 base, with 11 bases between them. This CDR3 has 13 amino acids. Germline CDR1 and CDR2: SNHLY and FYNNEI. CDR3 protein: CASIGGLSYEQYF. As DNA, the CDR3 is TGTGCCAGCATAGGGGGATTGTCCTACGAGCAGTACTTC.

This clonotype was seen a few times. The chain links TRBV6-2 or TRBV6-3 to TRBJ1-2; the D gene is possibly TRBD1 (5 bases). V lost 5 bases and J lost 8, with 18 bases in between. Germline CDR1 is MNHEY and CDR2 is SVGEGT. CDR3 length equals 14 residues. CDR3 region: CASSTFSGTDGYTF. The CDR3 bases are TGTGCCAGCAGTACCTTCTCCGGGACTGACGGCTACACCTTC.

This clonotype was observed many times. V is TRBV12-3 or TRBV12-4 and J is TRBJ2-7; D is undetermined. This CDR3 has 12 residues. Trimming stripped 3 bases from V and 6 bases from J, with 9 bases between. CDR3 in DNA: TGTGCCAGCAGTTTCGGTCGGACCGAGCAGTACTTC. It codes for CASSFGRTEQYF.

Judged by abundance, this clonotype is medium-sized. The chain has TRBV7-9 and TRBJ2-1, with 7 bases fitting TRBD2. V lost 5 bases and J lost 1; bases outside the gene matches: 2. The CDR3 spans 14 residues. Germline CDR1 is SEHNR and CDR2 is FQNEAQ (reference sequence). This chain's CDR3 is CASSLSGSYNEQFF. In nucleotides, the CDR3 is TGTGCCAGCAGCCTTAGCGGGTCCTACAATGAGCAGTTCTTC. Full variable domain (remainder filled in from reference TRBV7-9 and TRBJ2-1): DTGVSQNPRHKITKRGQNVTFRCDPISEHNRLYWYRQTLGQGPEFLTYFQNEAQLEKSRLLSDRFSAERPKGSFSTLEIQRTEQGDSAMYLCASSLSGSYNEQFFGPGTRLTVL.

This clonotype was found a few times. This sequence joins TRBV29-1 and TRBJ2-7; TRBD2 is a possible D gene (5 bases). Germline values: CDR1 SQVTM, CDR2 ANQGSEA. The V gene lost 7 bases and the J gene lost 3 bases, with 10 bases spanning the gap. CDR3 length equals 11 residues. CDR3 in amino acids: CSAGSRYEQYF. The CDR3 DNA sequence: TGCAGCGCGGGATCCCGCTACGAGCAGTACTTC.

The CDR3, as DNA: TGTGCCAGCAGTGACGGGACAGGGGGCGGAACGACTTATGGCTACACCTTC. This gives the protein CASSDGTGGGTTYGYTF. This rearrangement joins TRBV27 to TRBJ1-2, with TRBD1 matching 12 bases. Looked up from germline, CDR1 is MNHEY and CDR2 is SMNVEV (reference sequence). V lost 5 bases, J lost 5 bases, and 12 bases stayed unmatched. The CDR3 is 17 amino acids.

This clonotype was observed many times. The chain joins TRBV28 to TRBJ2-3; D gene unclear. The CDR3 covers 15 residues. The V gene lost 4 bases and the J gene lost 2 bases, with 13 bases spanning the gap. The germline CDR1 and CDR2 sequences are MDHEN and SYDVKM. In DNA form, the CDR3 reads TGTGCCAGCAGTTCCCTTTCGGCGGACACAGATACGCAGTATTTT. Protein sequence: CASSSLSADTDTQYF.

This clonotype is judged medium-sized. This sequence joins TRBV25-1 and TRBJ2-1, with 7 nucleotides matching TRBD2. The CDR3 has 15 amino acids. Per germline, CDR1 MGHDK and CDR2 SYGVNS. V lost 2 bases, J lost 3 bases, and 4 bases stayed unmatched. The CDR3 reads CASSEVGGFYNEQFF. CDR3 sequence (DNA): TGTGCCAGCAGTGAAGTGGGGGGGTTCTACAATGAGCAGTTCTTC.

This clonotype was counted at least ten times. The chain combines TRBV13 with TRBJ2-7; D may be TRBD1 or TRBD2 (5 bases each). The CDR3 spans 16 residues. Between the trimmed V and J ends, which lost 6 bases and 7 bases, there was a span of 25 bases. CDR1 is PRHDT, CDR2 FYEKMQ, per germline (reference sequence). The CDR3 loop is CASSRAPGRIPTEQYF. The CDR3 nucleotides are TGTGCCAGCAGTCGAGCCCCGGGACGGATACCCACTGAGCAGTACTTC.

The rearrangement joins TRBV11-2 to TRBJ2-1; D gene ambiguous. This CDR3 comprises 15 residues. V was trimmed by 5 bases and J by 4 bases, leaving 15 bases between them. The germline CDR1 and CDR2 sequences are SGHAT and FQNNGV. The CDR3 DNA is TGTGCCAGCAGCCCGCTTGGGTCTTTTTACAATGAGCAGTTCTTC. The encoded protein is CASSPLGSFYNEQFF.